One sample yielded the 4 T cell receptor beta chains listed below, sequenced in a study of regulatory T cells in long-lasting Graves disease. HTBI primers from iRepertoire and Arm-PCR of CDR3 regions yielded the TCR beta libraries. TCRdb analysed the multiplex PCR reads with MiXCR anew, one entry per CDR3 protein. The table lists around 340,000 distinct CDR3 sequences, roughly 21% of them singletons. Time point described: persistent/refractory GD, antithyroid drugs over 5 years with positive TRAb. PBMC-extracted RNA yielded the TCR library. The sample here was peripheral blood mononuclear cells (PBMCs), taken when the disease was refractory, from a patient treated with antithyroid drugs. The receptors were sampled from a female donor with Graves disease.

The rearrangement links TRBV18 to TRBJ2-6; no reliable D call. Looked up from germline, CDR1 is KGHSH and CDR2 is LQKENI. The CDR3 consists of 16 residues. V dropped 1 base and J dropped 0 bases, with 7 bases sitting between them. CDR3 loop: CASSPRNYSGANVLTF. The CDR3 DNA reads TGTGCCAGCTCACCACGAAATTACTCTGGGGCCAACGTCCTGACTTTC.

This clonotype was counted once. The CDR3 bases are TGTGCCAGCAGCCGACAGGGTACGAATGGCTACACCTTC. Its translation is CASSRQGTNGYTF. The chain combines TRBV5-4 with TRBJ1-2; 7 nucleotides line up with TRBD1. Germline lookup yields CDR1 SGHNT and CDR2 YYREEE (reference sequence). This CDR3 spans 13 amino acids. The J segment lost 6 bases and the V segment lost 4 bases, leaving 6 bases of the junction unmatched.

V gene TRBV12-3 or TRBV12-4 combines with J gene TRBJ2-7; 13 bases are shared with TRBD2. V dropped 5 bases and J dropped 3; count of bases not matched to a gene: 19. The CDR3 contains 20 residues. This CDR3 reads CASSEGLPLAGGALDYEQYF. The CDR3 DNA follows: TGTGCCAGCAGTGAAGGGCTCCCACTAGCGGGAGGGGCCCTGGACTACGAGCAGTACTTC.

This clonotype showed up just a few times. The chain employs TRBV5-1 and TRBJ1-1; weak D call: TRBD1 (6 bases). Trimming took off 3 bases at V and 6 bases at J, with 21 bases between the two ends. The V gene's germline CDR1 is SGHRS and CDR2 YFSETQ. This CDR3 comprises 16 residues. CDR3 residues: CASSSWKGGVGPEAFF. CDR3 in DNA: TGCGCCAGCAGCTCGTGGAAGGGGGGAGTTGGTCCTGAAGCTTTCTTT.